This record looks at one T cell receptor (beta chain) sequence and its context. Cohort placement rested on clinical history that participants reported themselves. The recovered donors of Cohort 3 showed two negative PCRs, clearance, or symptom resolution. The CDR3 sequence is 15 residues long. V was cut by 0 bases and J by 10 bases, with 14 bases left in between. CDR1 is SGHRS, CDR2 YFSETQ, per germline. These data are taken from a study of blood T cell repertoires in COVID-19. Study details: Samples came from the United States, Italy and Spain, spanning acute and convalescent COVID-19.

Assay: immunoSEQ multiplex PCR; the TCRdb copy retains only in-frame clones and omits some. The table has 490,000 or so clones, 80% to 90% seen once. Sequenced sample: PBMCs or T cells enriched from blood (not recorded which). This chain uses TRBV5-1 with TRBJ1-6, with D perhaps matching TRBD1 (6 bases). The sequence derives from a woman in her fifties or sixties who had recovered from COVID-19. The CDR3 spells CASSLAGRGLSPLHF. The CDR3 DNA is TGCGCCAGCAGCTTGGCAGGCAGGGGTTTATCACCCCTCCACTTT.